This TCR beta chain was found in a study of vaccination and CD4 T cells after COVID-19. V dropped 3 bases and J dropped 7; count of bases not matched to a gene: 14. In germline, CDR1 is DFQATT, CDR2 SNEGSKA (reference sequence). CDR3 length equals 15 residues. Oncomine TCR Beta short-read sequencing was applied to DNA from cultured CD4+ T cells. TCRdb used MiXCR to reprocess the PCR reads, holding one entry per CDR3 protein. The data contain around 15,000 distinct CDR3 sequences, about 70% of them singletons. Treatment: approximately nine-day PBMC culture with coronavirus spike peptide pools or control peptides (ViraFEST assay). The ViraFEST method relied on peptide pools to expand antigen-specific T cells, followed by TCR sequencing. Before Alpha, Beta and Delta appeared in the US, convalescents tested positive (March–December 2020). As concerns this clonotype: Its specificity is not known.

J is TRBJ2-7 and V is TRBV20-1; TRBD1 matches at 8 bases. Sequencing input: CD4+ T cells from blood, cultured in vitro. This sequence originates from a human donor who had recovered from COVID-19. The CDR3 sequence: CSASWFGQGAGEQYF. The CDR3 DNA reads TGCAGTGCTAGCTGGTTCGGGCAGGGGGCGGGGGAGCAGTACTTC.